The 9 T cell receptor beta chains reported below all come from one sample, sequenced in a study of cytomegalovirus exposure and HLA in healthy donors. Vbeta (60) and Jbeta (13) primers were used in the PCR. Using immunoSEQ multiplex PCR, the repertoire was profiled, and TCRdb retains in-frame clones only, with some absent. This sample yields 35,000 to 40,000 clones, of which more than 90% are seen a single time; approximately 2.5% belongs to the top ten. The sample comprised PBMCs. These receptors originate from a woman between 18 and 29 years old in good health and CMV-seronegative.

V gene TRBV19 combines with J gene TRBJ1-2; maybe TRBD1 (6 bases). Trimming removed 10 bases from V and 8 bases from J, with 14 bases in between. Germline lookup yields CDR1 LNHDA and CDR2 SQIVND (reference sequence). The CDR3 totals 11 residues. The CDR3 loop is CAIHQGTGYTF. CDR3 coding DNA: TGTGCCATCCATCAGGGGACCGGCTACACCTTC.

DNA for the CDR3: TGTGCCAGCAGCTTCCATCGGGAAGAGACCCAGTACTTC. Residues: CASSFHREETQYF. The chain has TRBV11-3 and TRBJ2-5; D uncertain. The germline V and J ends were trimmed by 3 bases and 3 bases, with 8 bases remaining between them. Germline CDR1 is SGHNT and CDR2 is YENEEA. The CDR3 extends over 13 amino acids.

The chain employs TRBV19 and TRBJ1-2; 7 nucleotides agree with TRBD1. Germline values: CDR1 LNHDA, CDR2 SQIVND (reference sequence). The V gene end was trimmed by 8 bases and the J gene end by 2 bases; junction bases not matched to a gene: 8. The CDR3 runs 14 residues. The CDR3 here is CASEDRVGNYGYTF. CDR3 in DNA: TGTGCCAGTGAAGACAGGGTGGGCAACTATGGCTACACCTTC.

V is TRBV7-2 and J is TRBJ2-1; unclear D gene. Germline V gene data show CDR1 as SGHTA and CDR2 as FQGNSA. The CDR3 runs to 16 residues. V was pared by 1 base and J by 0 bases, with 10 bases between. The CDR3 loop is CASSLGWRSSYNEQFF. The CDR3 nucleotides are TGTGCCAGCAGCTTAGGCTGGAGAAGCTCCTACAATGAGCAGTTCTTC.

The sample holds one count of this clone. V gene TRBV10-2 combines with J gene TRBJ1-2, with D unresolved. This CDR3 spans 12 amino acids. CDR1 and CDR2 (germline): WSHSY, SAAADI. Deletions cut 2 bases from V and 5 bases from J, with 6 bases between. The CDR3 here is CASSENGYGYTF. In DNA form, the CDR3 reads TGCGCCAGCAGTGAGAACGGGTATGGCTACACCTTC.

This rearrangement joins TRBV28 to TRBJ2-6, with D maybe TRBD1 (5 bases). The CDR3 contains 15 residues. V lost 4 bases and J 4 bases, leaving 11 bases between the germline ends. Germline V lookup: CDR1 MDHEN, CDR2 SYDVKM. This CDR3 reads CASSSSGSGANVLTF. CDR3 nucleotides: TGTGCCAGCAGTTCTTCAGGGTCCGGGGCCAACGTCCTGACTTTC. The full variable domain, with the rest looked up from reference TRBV28 and TRBJ2-6, is DVKVTQSSRYLVKRTGEKVFLECVQDMDHENMFWYRQDPGLGLRLIYFSYDVKMKEKGDIPEGYSVSREKKERFSLILESASTNQTSMYLCASSSSGSGANVLTFGAGSRLTVL.

This rearrangement joins TRBV27 to TRBJ2-3, with D perhaps TRBD1 (5 bases). Looked up from germline, CDR1 is MNHEY and CDR2 is SMNVEV (reference sequence). The V end lost 4 bases, the J end lost 4 bases, and 9 bases lay between the germline ends. The CDR3 covers 13 residues. CDR3 loop: CASSSQGSDTQYF. As DNA, the CDR3 is TGTGCCAGCAGTTCCCAGGGTTCAGATACGCAGTATTTT.

The V gene is TRBV13, the J gene TRBJ2-3, with 10 nucleotides matching TRBD2. The length of the CDR3 is 17 residues. V was clipped by 4 bases and J by 10 bases; unmatched bases: 17. Germline values: CDR1 PRHDT, CDR2 FYEKMQ (reference sequence). The CDR3 protein is CASSSGLADKARGAQYF. The CDR3 DNA is TGTGCCAGCAGCTCTGGACTAGCGGACAAAGCGAGGGGTGCGCAGTATTTT.

The chain joins TRBV5-4 to TRBJ1-6; possibly TRBD1 for D (6 bases). The length of the CDR3 is 16 residues. Germline V gene sequence: CDR1 SGHNT, CDR2 YYREEE (reference sequence). The V end was cut by 3 bases, the J end by 8 bases, with 18 bases between. The CDR3 spells CASSSRQARSYSPLHF. CDR3 coding DNA: TGTGCCAGCAGCTCCCGACAGGCCCGTTCCTATTCACCCCTCCACTTT.